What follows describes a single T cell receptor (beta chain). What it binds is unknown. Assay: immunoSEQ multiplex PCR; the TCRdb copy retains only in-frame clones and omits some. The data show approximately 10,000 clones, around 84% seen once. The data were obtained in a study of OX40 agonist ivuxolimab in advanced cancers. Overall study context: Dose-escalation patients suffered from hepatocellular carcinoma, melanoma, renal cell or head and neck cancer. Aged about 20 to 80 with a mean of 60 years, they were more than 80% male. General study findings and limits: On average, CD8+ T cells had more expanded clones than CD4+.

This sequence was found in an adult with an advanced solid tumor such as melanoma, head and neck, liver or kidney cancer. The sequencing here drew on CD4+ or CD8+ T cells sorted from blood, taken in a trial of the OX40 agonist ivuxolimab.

The CDR3 sequence is CASSPGEEQDGEKLFF. CDR3 in DNA: TGTGCCAGCAGCCCGGGGGAAGAGCAGGATGGTGAAAAACTGTTTTTT. This chain connects TRBV7-9 to TRBJ1-4; possible D gene TRBD1, 5 bases. CDR3 length: 16 amino acids. In germline, CDR1 is SEHNR, CDR2 FQNEAQ (reference sequence). Trimming cost V 5 bases and J 7 bases, with 20 bases left between them. Looking up the rest from reference TRBV7-9 and TRBJ1-4 gives the full variable domain: DTGVSQNPRHKITKRGQNVTFRCDPISEHNRLYWYRQTLGQGPEFLTYFQNEAQLEKSRLLSDRFSAERPKGSFSTLEIQRTEQGDSAMYLCASSPGEEQDGEKLFFGSGTQLSVL.